This T cell receptor beta chain stems from a study of cytomegalovirus exposure and HLA in healthy donors. Amplification used 60 Vbeta primers and 13 Jbeta primers. The data were produced by immunoSEQ multiplex PCR, yet TCRdb's version contains in-frame clones alone and is incomplete. The sample contains 110,000 or so clones, over 65% of which appear only once. The V gene's germline CDR1 is SGHRS and CDR2 YFSETQ. The V segment lost 3 bases and the J segment 6 bases; nucleotides outside the gene matches: 5. This CDR3 spans 15 amino acids. General study results and limits: Later analysis identified about 18,000 TCR beta sequences associated with HLA alleles, using a false discovery rate threshold of 0.05.

A note on this clone: The target antigen is unknown.

The sequence came from a woman between 35 and 50 years old in good health and CMV-seropositive. Sequenced material: PBMCs. V usage is TRBV5-1 and J usage is TRBJ2-1, with 11 bases that match TRBD2. The CDR3 DNA reads TGCGCCAGCAGCTATACTAGCGGGAGCCTCAATGAGCAGTTCTTC. Amino acid sequence: CASSYTSGSLNEQFF. The full variable domain, in which reference TRBV5-1 and TRBJ2-1 provide the parts outside the CDR3, is KAGVTQTPRYLIKTRGQQVTLSCSPISGHRSVSWYQQTPGQGLQFLFEYFSETQRNKGNFPGRFSGRQFSNSRSEMNVSTLELGDSALYLCASSYTSGSLNEQFFGPGTRLTVL.